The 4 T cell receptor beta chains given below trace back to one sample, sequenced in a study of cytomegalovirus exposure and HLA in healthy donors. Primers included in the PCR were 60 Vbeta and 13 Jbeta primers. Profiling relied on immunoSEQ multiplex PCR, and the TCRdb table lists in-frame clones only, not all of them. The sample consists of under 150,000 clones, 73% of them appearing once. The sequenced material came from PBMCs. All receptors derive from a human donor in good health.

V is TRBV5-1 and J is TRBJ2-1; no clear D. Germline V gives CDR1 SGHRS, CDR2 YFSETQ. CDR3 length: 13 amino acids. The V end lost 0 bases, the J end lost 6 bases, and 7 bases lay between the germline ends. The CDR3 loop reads CASSLGDFNEQFF. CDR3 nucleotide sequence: TGCGCCAGCAGCTTGGGAGACTTCAATGAGCAGTTCTTC.

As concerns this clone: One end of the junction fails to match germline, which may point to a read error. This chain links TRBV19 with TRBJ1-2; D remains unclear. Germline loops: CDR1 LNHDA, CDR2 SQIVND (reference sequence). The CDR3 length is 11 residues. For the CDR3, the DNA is TGTGCCAGTAGTAACAGCCGTGGCTACCCCTTC. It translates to CASSNSRGYPF.

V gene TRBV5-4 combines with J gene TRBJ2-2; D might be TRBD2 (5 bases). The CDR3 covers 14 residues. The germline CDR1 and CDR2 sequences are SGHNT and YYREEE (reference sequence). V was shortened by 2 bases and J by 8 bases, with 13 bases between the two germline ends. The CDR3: CASSFARRGGELFF. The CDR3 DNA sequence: TGTGCCAGCAGCTTCGCCCGCCGGGGTGGGGAGCTGTTTTTT.

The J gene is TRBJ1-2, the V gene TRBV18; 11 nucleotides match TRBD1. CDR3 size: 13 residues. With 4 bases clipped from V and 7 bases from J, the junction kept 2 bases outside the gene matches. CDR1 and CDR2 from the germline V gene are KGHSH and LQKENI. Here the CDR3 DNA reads TGTGCCAGCTCACAAGGACAGGGGGCTGGCTACACCTTC. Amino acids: CASSQGQGAGYTF.